This T cell receptor beta chain was retrieved from a study of prognosis after radiotherapy for stage I lung cancer. TCR beta CDR3 amplification from genomic DNA was performed by two-round multiplex PCR. Primers (each specific to one TRBV or TRBJ gene) were used in first-round PCR. Universal primers were used in the second round of PCR. Each CDR3 protein gets one entry after TCRdb re-called the multiplex PCR reads with MiXCR. This table has fewer than 20,000 distinct CDR3 sequences, roughly two fifths appearing once. CDR3 length: 12 residues. Germline V gene data show CDR1 as KGHSH and CDR2 as LQKENI. Notes on this clonotype: Relative to the germline gene, one junction end is altered; a read error may explain this.

This chain uses TRBV18 with TRBJ1-2; 7 bases align to TRBD1. This specimen consisted of PBMCs, obtained before or after stereotactic body radiation therapy (not recorded which). This sequence was found in a donor aged 50 or older with non-small cell lung cancer. CDR3 DNA sequence: TGTGCCGCCATAGGAACAGGGGATGGTTACACCTTC. Protein: CAAIGTGDGYTF.